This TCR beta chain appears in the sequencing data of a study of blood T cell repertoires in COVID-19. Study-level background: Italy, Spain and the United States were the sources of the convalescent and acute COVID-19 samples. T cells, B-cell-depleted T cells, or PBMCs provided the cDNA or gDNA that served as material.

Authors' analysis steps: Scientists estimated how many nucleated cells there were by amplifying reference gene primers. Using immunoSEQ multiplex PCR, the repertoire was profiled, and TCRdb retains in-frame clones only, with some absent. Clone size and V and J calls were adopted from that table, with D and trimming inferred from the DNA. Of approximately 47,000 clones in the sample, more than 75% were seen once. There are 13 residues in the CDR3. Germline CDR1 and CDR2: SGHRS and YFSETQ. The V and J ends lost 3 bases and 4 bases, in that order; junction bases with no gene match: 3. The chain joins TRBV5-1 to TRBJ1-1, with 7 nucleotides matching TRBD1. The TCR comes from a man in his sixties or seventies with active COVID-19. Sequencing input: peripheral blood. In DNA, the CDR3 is TGCGCCAGCAGCTATGACAGGGCCACTGAAGCTTTCTTT. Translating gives CASSYDRATEAFF. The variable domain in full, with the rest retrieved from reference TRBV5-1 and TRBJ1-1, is KAGVTQTPRYLIKTRGQQVTLSCSPISGHRSVSWYQQTPGQGLQFLFEYFSETQRNKGNFPGRFSGRQFSNSRSEMNVSTLELGDSALYLCASSYDRATEAFFGQGTRLTVV.